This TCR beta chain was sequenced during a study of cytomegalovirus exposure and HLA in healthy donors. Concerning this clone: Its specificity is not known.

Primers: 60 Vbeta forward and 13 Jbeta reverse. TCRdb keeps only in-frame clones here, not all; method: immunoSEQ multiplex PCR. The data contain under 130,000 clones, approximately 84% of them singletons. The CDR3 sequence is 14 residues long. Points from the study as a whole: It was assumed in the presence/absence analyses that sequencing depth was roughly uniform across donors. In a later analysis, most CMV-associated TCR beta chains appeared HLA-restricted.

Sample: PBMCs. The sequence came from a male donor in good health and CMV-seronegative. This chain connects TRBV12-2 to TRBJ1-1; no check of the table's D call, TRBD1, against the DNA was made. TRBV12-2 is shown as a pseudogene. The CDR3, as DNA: TGTGCAAGTCGCTTTTACAGGGGAAGCACTGAAGCTTTCTTT. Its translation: CASRFYRGSTEAFF.